This T cell receptor (beta chain) derives from a study of shared clonotypes between healthy human individuals. Running of the assay took place at deep level. Sequencing was performed with immunoSEQ multiplex PCR; in TCRdb, only in-frame clones are kept and a portion is missing. The table has roughly 2 million clones, approximately 94% seen once. Study-wide results and limits: In contrast to clonotypes shared by all four donors, non-shared clonotypes had lower generation probabilities.

In the case of this clone: Its specificity is unknown.

The germline V gene encodes CDR1 ENHRY and CDR2 SYGVKD. V trimming: 6 bases; J trimming: 10 bases; junction bases outside the gene matches: 6. This CDR3 is 13 amino acids long. The sample taken for sequencing was naive CD4+ T cells sorted from blood. Subset here: CD45RA+ positively selected. The TCR sequence derives from a man between 18 and 29 years old in good health. The genes are TRBV10-3 and TRBJ1-6; 7 nucleotides align to TRBD1. The chain's CDR3 is CAIRQGELSPLHF. CDR3 coding DNA: TGTGCCATCAGGCAGGGGGAACTATCACCCCTCCACTTT.